This T cell receptor beta chain appears in the sequencing data of a study of blood T cell repertoires in COVID-19. Study-level background: PBMCs, B-cell-depleted T cells, or T cells provided the cDNA or gDNA that made up the material.

Trimming took 5 bases from V and 3 from J; bases not matched to a gene: 11. This CDR3 spans 16 amino acids. Germline V CDR1 and CDR2: SGHTA, FQGNSA. Data came from immunoSEQ multiplex PCR; TCRdb stores just in-frame clones and leaves some out. The sample lists some 120,000 clones, about 91% occurring once. The source material was peripheral blood. The TCR was taken from a woman between 50 and 59 years old with active or convalescent COVID-19. This chain joins TRBV7-2 and TRBJ1-2; the match to TRBD1 covers 8 bases. DNA of the CDR3: TGTGCCAGCAGCCCGCAGACAGGGGAAGGACACTATGGCTACACCTTC. This encodes CASSPQTGEGHYGYTF.